Below, 10 T cell receptor beta chains from the same sample are listed, as sequenced in a study of early T cells in non-severe SARS-CoV-2 infection. TCRdb processed the 5' RACE reads anew with MiXCR; each CDR3 protein has one entry. The profile shows about 77,000 distinct CDR3 sequences, around a tenth of them singletons. The source material was whole blood. The receptors originated from an adult who was a healthcare worker with PCR-confirmed SARS-CoV-2 infection or an uninfected control (not recorded which).

This clonotype showed up just a few times. This chain uses TRBV30 with TRBJ1-1; D not certain. Germline-derived CDR1 and CDR2 are GTSNPN and SVGIG (reference sequence). The V end lost 2 bases, the J end lost 8 bases, and 9 bases lay between the germline ends. The CDR3 totals 11 residues. CDR3 sequence reads: CAWSPNLEAFF. Written as DNA, the CDR3 is TGTGCCTGGAGTCCAAACTTGGAAGCTTTCTTT.

V usage is TRBV5-1 and J usage is TRBJ2-1; tentatively, D is TRBD2 (6 bases). Trimming shortened V by 1 base and J by 6 bases, and 17 bases separated the two germline ends. From germline, CDR1 is SGHRS and CDR2 YFSETQ. The CDR3 sequence is 16 residues long. The CDR3 DNA follows: TGCGCCAGCAGCTTGACGGGCCAACTAGCCCCCAATGAGCAGTTCTTC. This translates into CASSLTGQLAPNEQFF.

Many counts were recorded for this clonotype. The chain's CDR3 is CSARRGDTEAFF. The CDR3 region has the DNA TGCAGTGCTAGACGTGGGGACACTGAAGCTTTCTTT. V and J are TRBV20-1 and TRBJ1-1; no clear D. From germline, CDR1 is DFQATT and CDR2 SNEGSKA (reference sequence). The length of the CDR3 is 12 residues. V was pared by 2 bases and J by 3 bases, with 7 bases between.

This clonotype was seen many times. The chain links TRBV3-1 to TRBJ1-6; D call uncertain. This CDR3 comprises 14 residues. Germline CDR1 reads LGHDT; CDR2 reads YNNKEL (reference sequence). V lost 2 bases and J lost 10, with 12 bases in between. In DNA, the CDR3 is TGTGCCAGCAGCCAAAGACATCAAGAGTCACCCCTCCACTTT. This codes for CASSQRHQESPLHF.

This chain uses TRBV4-1 with TRBJ2-5; the D gene is possibly TRBD2 (5 bases). Germline-derived CDR1 and CDR2 are MGHRA and YSYEKL. This CDR3 is built from 16 residues. Trimming took off 0 bases at V and 3 bases at J, with 14 bases between the two ends. For the CDR3, the DNA is TGCGCCAGCAGCCAAGATTCTTTGAGGGAGAAAGAGACCCAGTACTTC. Translation: CASSQDSLREKETQYF.

In its sample, this clonotype was seen many times. The chain employs TRBV20-1 and TRBJ2-3; no clear D gene. Germline CDR1 is DFQATT and CDR2 is SNEGSKA (reference sequence). The CDR3 consists of 13 residues. Trimming removed 2 bases at V and 1 base at J, with 7 bases between. CDR3 loop: CSARSVGTDTQYF. In nucleotides, the CDR3 is TGCAGTGCTAGATCGGTCGGCACAGATACGCAGTATTTT.

In its sample, this clonotype was seen many times. V is TRBV24-1 and J is TRBJ2-2, with TRBD1 matching over 7 bases. With V trimmed by 3 bases and J by 4 bases, 10 bases remained unmatched. CDR1 and CDR2 (germline): KGHDR, SFDVKD. CDR3 size: 17 residues. DNA for the CDR3: TGTGCCACCAGTGATGACACCAAGGGGGCTCGCACCGGGGAGCTGTTTTTT. This sequence encodes CATSDDTKGARTGELFF.

Ten or more counts support this clonotype. This chain joins TRBV7-2 and TRBJ2-4; 7 bases agree with TRBD2. V shed 1 base, J shed 1 base, and the junction held 7 bases outside the gene matches. The germline CDR1 and CDR2 sequences are SGHTA and FQGNSA. The CDR3 loop spans 17 amino acids. In DNA form, the CDR3 reads TGTGCCAGCAGCTTAGGGCGGGGAGGGGCGGCCAAAAACATTCAGTACTTC. It specifies CASSLGRGGAAKNIQYF. The full variable domain, with the rest looked up from reference TRBV7-2 and TRBJ2-4, is GAGVSQSPSNKVTEKGKDVELRCDPISGHTALYWYRQSLGQGLEFLIYFQGNSAPDKSGLPSDRFSAERTGGSVSTLTIQRTQQEDSAVYLCASSLGRGGAAKNIQYFGAGTRLSVL.

The CDR3 loop reads CASSDRLNYGYTF. The CDR3 coding sequence is TGTGCCAGCAGTGACAGGCTTAACTATGGCTACACCTTC. The chain carries TRBV2 and TRBJ1-2; unclear D gene. V was pared by 3 bases and J by 1 base, with 6 bases between. CDR1 SNHLY and CDR2 FYNNEI come from the germline V gene. The CDR3 spans 13 residues.

This clonotype occurred many times. This chain links TRBV10-2 with TRBJ2-5; 7 bases agree with TRBD2. V shed 7 bases and J 5 bases; nucleotides not matched to a gene: 7. The CDR3 is 13 amino acids. Germline-derived CDR1 and CDR2 are WSHSY and SAAADI. In DNA form, the CDR3 reads TGCGCCAGCAATGGGGCGGGGGAGGAGACCCAGTACTTC. Its translation: CASNGAGEETQYF.